This TCR beta chain was retrieved from a study of Ad26.COV2.S vaccination and SARS-CoV-2 variants. Study background: Intramuscularly, Ad26.COV2.S was given either once or twice, 56 days apart.

Sample treatment: about 20 received Ad26.COV2.S at low or high dose, single or two shots; 5 received placebo; per-sample allocation not given. Repertoires come from day 63 after the first vaccine or placebo injection. With regard to this clone: Its antigen is undetermined.

Produced via immunoSEQ multiplex PCR; TCRdb's table is partial and in-frame only. Counted here are some 340,000 clones, 85% occurring once; the ten biggest clones make up 2.1%. General study results and limits: Measures of TCR breadth and depth may have fallen short of total T cell responses.

Germline V gene lookup returns CDR1 MGHRA and CDR2 YSYEKL. J gave up 5 bases and V 4 bases, and 7 bases lay outside the gene matches. This CDR3 has 15 residues. The source is a person aged 18-60 years who received the Ad26.COV2.S COVID-19 vaccine or a placebo. The specimen comprised peripheral blood, sampled in a trial of Ad26.COV2.S vaccine versus placebo. The rearrangement uses TRBV4-1 and TRBJ1-4, with 7 bases identical to TRBD1. The CDR3 nucleotides read TGCGCCAGCAGCCTAACGGGACAGAAAAATGAAAAACTGTTTTTT. It specifies CASSLTGQKNEKLFF.